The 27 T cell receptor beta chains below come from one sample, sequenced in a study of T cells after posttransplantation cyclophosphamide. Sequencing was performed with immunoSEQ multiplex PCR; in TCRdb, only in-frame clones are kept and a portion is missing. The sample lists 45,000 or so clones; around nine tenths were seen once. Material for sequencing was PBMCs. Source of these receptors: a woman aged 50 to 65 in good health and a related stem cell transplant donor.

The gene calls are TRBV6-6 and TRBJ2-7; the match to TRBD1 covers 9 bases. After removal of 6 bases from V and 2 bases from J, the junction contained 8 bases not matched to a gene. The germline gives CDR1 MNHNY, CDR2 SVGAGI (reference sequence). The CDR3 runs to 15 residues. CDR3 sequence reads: CASSLTGGDTYEQYF. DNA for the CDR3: TGTGCCAGCAGCCTGACAGGGGGTGACACCTACGAGCAGTACTTC.

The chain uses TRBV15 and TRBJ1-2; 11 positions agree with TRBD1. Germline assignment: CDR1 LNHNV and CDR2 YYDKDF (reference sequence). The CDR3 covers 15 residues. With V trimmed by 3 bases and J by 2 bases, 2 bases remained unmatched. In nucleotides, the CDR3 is TGTGCCACCAGCAGTGGGACAGGGGGGAACTATGGCTACACCTTC. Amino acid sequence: CATSSGTGGNYGYTF. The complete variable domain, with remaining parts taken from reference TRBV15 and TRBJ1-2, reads DAMVIQNPRYQVTQFGKPVTLSCSQTLNHNVMYWYQQKSSQAPKLLFHYYDKDFNNEADTPDNFQSRRPNTSFCFLDIRSPGLGDTAMYLCATSSGTGGNYGYTFGSGTRLTVV.

CDR3 DNA sequence: TGTGCCAGCAGTGATGGACAGGGGGATGGCTACACCTTC. Encoded protein: CASSDGQGDGYTF. The rearrangement uses TRBV2 and TRBJ1-2, with 10 bases lining up with TRBD1. Germline V gene data show CDR1 as SNHLY and CDR2 as FYNNEI. The CDR3 length is 13 residues. With V trimmed by 3 bases and J by 6 bases, 1 base remained unmatched.

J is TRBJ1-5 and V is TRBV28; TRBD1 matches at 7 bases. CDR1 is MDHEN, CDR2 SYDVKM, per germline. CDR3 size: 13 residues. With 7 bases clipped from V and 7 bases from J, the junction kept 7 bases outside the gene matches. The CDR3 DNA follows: TGTGCCAGCATCCTACAGGGGAAGCAGCCCCAGCATTTT. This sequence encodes CASILQGKQPQHF.

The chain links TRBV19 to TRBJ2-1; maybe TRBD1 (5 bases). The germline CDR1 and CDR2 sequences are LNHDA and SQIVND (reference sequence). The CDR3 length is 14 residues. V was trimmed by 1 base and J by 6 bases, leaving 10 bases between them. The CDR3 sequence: CASSIGRGANEQFF. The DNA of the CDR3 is TGTGCCAGTAGTATAGGTAGGGGTGCCAATGAGCAGTTCTTC.

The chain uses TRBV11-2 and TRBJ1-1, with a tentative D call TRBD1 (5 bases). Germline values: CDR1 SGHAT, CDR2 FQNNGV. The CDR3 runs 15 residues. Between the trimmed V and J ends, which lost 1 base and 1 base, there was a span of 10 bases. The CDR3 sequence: CASSLAQGWNTEAFF. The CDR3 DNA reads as TGTGCCAGCAGCTTAGCCCAGGGCTGGAACACTGAAGCTTTCTTT.

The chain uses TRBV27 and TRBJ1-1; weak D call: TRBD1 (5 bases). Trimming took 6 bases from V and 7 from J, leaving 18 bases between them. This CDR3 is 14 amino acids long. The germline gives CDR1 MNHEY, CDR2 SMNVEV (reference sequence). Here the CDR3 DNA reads TGTGCCAGCAGCGCCCATGGGGCAGGCCTTGAAGCTTTCTTT. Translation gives CASSAHGAGLEAFF.

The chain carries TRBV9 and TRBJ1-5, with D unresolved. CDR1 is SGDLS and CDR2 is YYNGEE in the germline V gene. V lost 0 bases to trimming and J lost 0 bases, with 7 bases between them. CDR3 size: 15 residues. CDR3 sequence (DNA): TGTGCCAGCAGCGTAGGGGGAGCTAGCAATCAGCCCCAGCATTTT. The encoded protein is CASSVGGASNQPQHF.

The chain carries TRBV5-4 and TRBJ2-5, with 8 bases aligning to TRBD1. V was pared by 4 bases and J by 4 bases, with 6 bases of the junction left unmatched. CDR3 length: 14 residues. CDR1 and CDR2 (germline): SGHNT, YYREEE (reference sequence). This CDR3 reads CASSQGQGRETQYF. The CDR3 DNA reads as TGTGCCAGCAGCCAAGGACAGGGCCGAGAGACCCAGTACTTC.

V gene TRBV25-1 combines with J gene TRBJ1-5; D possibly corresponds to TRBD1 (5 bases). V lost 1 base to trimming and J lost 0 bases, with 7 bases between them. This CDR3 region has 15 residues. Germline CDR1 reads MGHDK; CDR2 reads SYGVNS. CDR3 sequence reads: CASSESGLSNQPQHF. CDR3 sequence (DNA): TGTGCCAGCAGTGAATCGGGACTTAGCAATCAGCCCCAGCATTTT.

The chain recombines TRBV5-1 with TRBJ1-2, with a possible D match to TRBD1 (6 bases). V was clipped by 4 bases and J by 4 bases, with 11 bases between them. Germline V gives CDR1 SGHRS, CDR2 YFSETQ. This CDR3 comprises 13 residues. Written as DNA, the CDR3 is TGCGCCAGCAGCCTTACAGGGCGCTATGGCTACACCTTC. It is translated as CASSLTGRYGYTF.

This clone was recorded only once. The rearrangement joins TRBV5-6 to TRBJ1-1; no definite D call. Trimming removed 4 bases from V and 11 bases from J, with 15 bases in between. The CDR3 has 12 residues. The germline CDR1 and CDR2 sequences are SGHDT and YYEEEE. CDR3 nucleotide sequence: TGTGCCAGCAGCACACCCGTAGGAGGGGCTTTCTTT. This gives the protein CASSTPVGGAFF.

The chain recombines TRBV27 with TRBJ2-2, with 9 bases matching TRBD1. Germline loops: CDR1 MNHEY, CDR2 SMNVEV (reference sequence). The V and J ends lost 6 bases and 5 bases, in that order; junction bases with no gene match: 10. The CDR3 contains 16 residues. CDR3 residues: CASSRGDRGSTGELFF. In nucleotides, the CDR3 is TGTGCCAGCAGCCGAGGTGACAGGGGGAGTACCGGGGAGCTGTTTTTT.

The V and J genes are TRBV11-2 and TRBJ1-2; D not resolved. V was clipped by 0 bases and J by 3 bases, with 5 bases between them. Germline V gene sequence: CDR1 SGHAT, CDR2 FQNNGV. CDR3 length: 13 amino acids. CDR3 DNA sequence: TGTGCCAGCAGCTTAGATCAGGACTATGGCTACACCTTC. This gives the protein CASSLDQDYGYTF.

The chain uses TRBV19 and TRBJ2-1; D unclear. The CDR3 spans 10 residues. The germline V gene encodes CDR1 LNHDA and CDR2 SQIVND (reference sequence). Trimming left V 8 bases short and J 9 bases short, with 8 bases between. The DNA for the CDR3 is TGTGCCAGTGGAGACGGTGAGCAGTTCTTC. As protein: CASGDGEQFF.

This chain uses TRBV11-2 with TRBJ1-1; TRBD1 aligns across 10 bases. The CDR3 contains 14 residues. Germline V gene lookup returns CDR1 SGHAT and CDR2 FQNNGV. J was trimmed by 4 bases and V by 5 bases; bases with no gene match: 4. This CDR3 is CASSVGQGITEAFF. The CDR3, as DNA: TGTGCCAGCAGCGTGGGACAGGGGATCACTGAAGCTTTCTTT.

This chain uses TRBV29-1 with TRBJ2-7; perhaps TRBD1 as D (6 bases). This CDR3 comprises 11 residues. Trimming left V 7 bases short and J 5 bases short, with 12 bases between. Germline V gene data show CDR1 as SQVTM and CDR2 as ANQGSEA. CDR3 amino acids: CSGTVVDEQYF. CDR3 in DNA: TGCAGCGGGACAGTTGTCGACGAGCAGTACTTC.

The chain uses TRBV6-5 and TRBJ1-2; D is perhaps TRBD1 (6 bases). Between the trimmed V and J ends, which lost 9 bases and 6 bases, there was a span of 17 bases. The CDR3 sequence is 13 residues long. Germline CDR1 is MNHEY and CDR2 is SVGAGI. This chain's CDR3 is CASSRGDSHGYTF. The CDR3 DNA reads TGTGCCAGTAGCAGGGGCGATTCACATGGCTACACCTTC.

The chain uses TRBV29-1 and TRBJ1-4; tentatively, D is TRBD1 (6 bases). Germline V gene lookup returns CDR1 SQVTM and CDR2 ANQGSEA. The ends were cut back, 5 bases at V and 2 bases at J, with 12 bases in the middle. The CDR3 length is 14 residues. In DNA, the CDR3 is TGCAGCGTTACTACAGGGCCTACTAATGAAAAACTGTTTTTT. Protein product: CSVTTGPTNEKLFF.

The CDR3 region is CAISASSGSTDTQYF. CDR3 bases: TGTGCCATCAGTGCGTCTAGCGGGAGCACAGATACGCAGTATTTT. The chain uses TRBV10-3 and TRBJ2-3; 8 bases are shared with TRBD2. CDR3 length: 15 amino acids. CDR1 and CDR2 from the germline V gene are ENHRY and SYGVKD. V dropped 4 bases and J dropped 0; count of bases not matched to a gene: 3.

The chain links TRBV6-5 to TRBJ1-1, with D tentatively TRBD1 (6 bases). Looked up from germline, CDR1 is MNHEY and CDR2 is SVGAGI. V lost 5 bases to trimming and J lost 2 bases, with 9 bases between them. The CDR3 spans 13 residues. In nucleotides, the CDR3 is TGTGCCAGCAGTGGGGGCCGAAACACTGAAGCTTTCTTT. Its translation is CASSGGRNTEAFF.

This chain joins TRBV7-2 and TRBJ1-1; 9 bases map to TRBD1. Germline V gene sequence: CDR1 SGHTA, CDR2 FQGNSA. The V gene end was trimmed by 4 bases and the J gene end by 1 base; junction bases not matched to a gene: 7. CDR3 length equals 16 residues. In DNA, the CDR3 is TGTGCCAGCAGCTCCGACTGGACAGGGGAGAACACTGAAGCTTTCTTT. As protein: CASSSDWTGENTEAFF.

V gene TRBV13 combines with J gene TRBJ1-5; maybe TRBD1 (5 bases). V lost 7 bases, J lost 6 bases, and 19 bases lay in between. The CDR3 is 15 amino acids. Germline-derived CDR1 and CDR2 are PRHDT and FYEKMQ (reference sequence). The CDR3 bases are TGTGCCAGCACTCCCCGGGGAGGGGACGCTCAGCCCCAGCATTTT. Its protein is CASTPRGGDAQPQHF.

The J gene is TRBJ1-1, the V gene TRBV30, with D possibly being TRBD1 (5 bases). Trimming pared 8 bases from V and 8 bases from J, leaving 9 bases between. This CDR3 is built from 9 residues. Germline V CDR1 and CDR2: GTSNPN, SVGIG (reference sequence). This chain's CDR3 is CAGGAEAFF. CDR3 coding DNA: TGTGCCGGAGGGGCCGAAGCTTTCTTT.

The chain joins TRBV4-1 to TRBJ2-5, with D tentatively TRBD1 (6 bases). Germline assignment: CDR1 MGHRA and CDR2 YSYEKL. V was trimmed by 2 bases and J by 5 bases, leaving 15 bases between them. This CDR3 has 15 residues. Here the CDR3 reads CASSQITGLGETQYF. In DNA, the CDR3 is TGCGCCAGCAGCCAAATAACAGGGCTGGGGGAGACCCAGTACTTC.

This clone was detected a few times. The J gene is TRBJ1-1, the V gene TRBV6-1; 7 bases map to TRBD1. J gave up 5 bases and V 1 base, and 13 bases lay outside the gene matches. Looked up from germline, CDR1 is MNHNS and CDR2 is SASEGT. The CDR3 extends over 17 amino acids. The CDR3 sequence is CASSEVGGGVSGTEAFF. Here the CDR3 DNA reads TGTGCCAGCAGTGAAGTTGGAGGGGGCGTATCCGGGACTGAAGCTTTCTTT.

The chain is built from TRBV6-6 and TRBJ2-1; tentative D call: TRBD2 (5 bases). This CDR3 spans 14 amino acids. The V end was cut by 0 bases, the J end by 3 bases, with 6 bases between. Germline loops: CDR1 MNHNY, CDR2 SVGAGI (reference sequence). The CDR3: CASSYSRVYNEQFF. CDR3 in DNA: TGTGCCAGCAGTTACTCGAGGGTCTACAATGAGCAGTTCTTC.